Below are 21 T cell receptor beta chains sequenced from a single sample in a study of T cell changes during pregnancy in multiple sclerosis. Produced via immunoSEQ multiplex PCR; TCRdb's table is partial and in-frame only. The data show about 93,000 clones, 85% to 95% seen once. This sample comprised peripheral blood, obtained after pregnancy. The receptors were gathered from a female donor with multiple sclerosis, enrolled in a pregnancy study.

The genes are TRBV15 and TRBJ2-7; 14 bases are shared with TRBD2. Trimming at V came to 0 bases and at J to 7 bases, leaving 8 bases not matched to a gene. CDR1 is LNHNV, CDR2 YYDKDF, per germline (reference sequence). This CDR3 is built from 17 residues. The CDR3 loop reads CATSRDLGLAGVREQYF. The CDR3 nucleotides read TGTGCCACCAGCAGAGACCTGGGACTAGCGGGAGTGCGTGAGCAGTACTTC. The whole variable domain, filled in from reference TRBV15 and TRBJ2-7, reads DAMVIQNPRYQVTQFGKPVTLSCSQTLNHNVMYWYQQKSSQAPKLLFHYYDKDFNNEADTPDNFQSRRPNTSFCFLDIRSPGLGDTAMYLCATSRDLGLAGVREQYFGPGTRLTVT.

The chain recombines TRBV13 with TRBJ2-7; weak D call: TRBD2 (5 bases). The CDR3 extends over 14 amino acids. Trimming cost V 5 bases and J 3 bases, with 14 bases left between them. The V gene's germline CDR1 is PRHDT and CDR2 FYEKMQ (reference sequence). CDR3 loop: CASSSAMGSYEQYF. The CDR3 region has the DNA TGTGCCAGCAGCAGCGCCATGGGGAGCTACGAGCAGTACTTC.

CDR3 protein: CASSSIPGEAREQYF. The CDR3 coding sequence is TGCGCCAGCAGCTCCATCCCGGGAGAGGCCCGCGAGCAGTACTTC. This chain uses TRBV5-1 with TRBJ2-7, with D possibly matching TRBD2 (6 bases). Germline CDR1 and CDR2: SGHRS and YFSETQ. The CDR3 covers 15 residues. V gave up 3 bases and J gave up 6 bases, with 19 bases separating them.

J is TRBJ2-2 and V is TRBV7-2; D ambiguous. The germline gives CDR1 SGHTA, CDR2 FQGNSA. The V and J ends lost 2 bases and 2 bases respectively, with 6 bases between them. This CDR3 is built from 14 residues. CDR3 amino acids: CASSLYRNTGELFF. The CDR3 DNA reads as TGTGCCAGCAGCTTATACAGAAACACCGGGGAGCTGTTTTTT.

The rearrangement uses TRBV4-2 and TRBJ1-5; D call uncertain. CDR3 length equals 15 residues. Germline lookup yields CDR1 LGHNA and CDR2 YNFKEQ. Trimming removed 2 bases from V and 5 bases from J, with 13 bases in between. The chain's CDR3 is CASSQPGLADQPQHF. DNA for the CDR3: TGTGCCAGCAGCCAACCCGGACTAGCGGATCAGCCCCAGCATTTT.

This clone appeared once. This rearrangement joins TRBV27 to TRBJ2-3; weak D call: TRBD2 (6 bases). V was shortened by 1 base and J by 4 bases, with 12 bases between the two germline ends. Germline V lookup: CDR1 MNHEY, CDR2 SMNVEV (reference sequence). The CDR3 covers 15 residues. The CDR3 nucleotides are TGTGCCAGCAGTTTATGGGGGGAGAGCCCAGATACGCAGTATTTT. Translation: CASSLWGESPDTQYF.

The chain links TRBV6-5 to TRBJ1-3; 7 bases are shared with TRBD1. The length of the CDR3 is 14 residues. CDR1 and CDR2 from the germline V gene are MNHEY and SVGAGI. V dropped 5 bases and J dropped 2; count of bases not matched to a gene: 3. The CDR3 DNA sequence: TGTGCCAGCAGTATGACAGGGACTGGAAACACCATATATTTT. It translates to CASSMTGTGNTIYF.

The chain recombines TRBV5-1 with TRBJ2-7; 7 positions agree with TRBD2. The germline CDR1 and CDR2 sequences are SGHRS and YFSETQ. The V segment lost 4 bases and the J segment 0 bases; nucleotides outside the gene matches: 10. There are 16 residues in the CDR3. The DNA for the CDR3 is TGCGCCAGCAGCAGAAGTACTAGCGCCAGCTCCTACGAGCAGTACTTC. It encodes CASSRSTSASSYEQYF.

V usage is TRBV5-1 and J usage is TRBJ2-7; the D is unclear. The V end lost 0 bases, the J end lost 3 bases, and 4 bases lay between the germline ends. Germline CDR1 reads SGHRS; CDR2 reads YFSETQ. This CDR3 contains 12 residues. CDR3 in amino acids: CASSLDGYEQYF. The CDR3 nucleotides are TGCGCCAGCAGCTTGGACGGCTACGAGCAGTACTTC.

The chain has TRBV30 and TRBJ1-2, with TRBD1 matching over 10 bases. This CDR3 is built from 14 residues. The V and J ends lost 2 bases and 3 bases, in that order; junction bases with no gene match: 3. Germline V gene lookup returns CDR1 GTSNPN and CDR2 SVGIG (reference sequence). This chain's CDR3 is CAWSQGQGHYGYTF. The CDR3 DNA follows: TGTGCCTGGAGTCAGGGACAGGGGCACTATGGCTACACCTTC.

The chain combines TRBV6-4 with TRBJ1-2, with D maybe TRBD1 (5 bases). The CDR3 has 14 amino acids. V lost 4 bases, J lost 6 bases, and 15 bases lay in between. CDR1 MRHNA and CDR2 SNTAGT come from the germline V gene. Here the CDR3 reads CASSGYGAVDGYTF. Here the CDR3 DNA reads TGTGCCAGCAGTGGTTATGGGGCAGTGGATGGCTACACCTTC.

The chain recombines TRBV18 with TRBJ1-1, with TRBD1 matching over 9 bases. The CDR3 consists of 17 residues. The V gene end was trimmed by 5 bases and the J gene end by 4 bases; junction bases not matched to a gene: 14. In germline, CDR1 is KGHSH, CDR2 LQKENI. CDR3 region: CASSYTGTGSGSTEAFF. The DNA for the CDR3 is TGTGCCAGCTCATACACCGGGACAGGGAGCGGGAGCACTGAAGCTTTCTTT.

The J gene is TRBJ1-5, the V gene TRBV14, with D unresolved. The V gene's germline CDR1 is SGHDN and CDR2 FVKESK. The CDR3 contains 13 residues. Trimming cost V 1 base and J 4 bases, with 5 bases left between them. The CDR3 DNA sequence: TGTGCCAGCAGCCAAGGTCTGAATCAGCCCCAGCATTTT. Translation: CASSQGLNQPQHF.

The chain has TRBV10-2 and TRBJ2-5; 8 nucleotides agree with TRBD2. V was clipped by 5 bases and J by 5 bases; unmatched bases: 7. The CDR3 is 14 residues long. Germline V lookup: CDR1 WSHSY, CDR2 SAAADI. The CDR3 DNA sequence: TGCGCCAGCAGTATGGATACGGGAGGGGAGACCCAGTACTTC. Protein: CASSMDTGGETQYF.

The V call is TRBV5-5, the J call TRBJ2-3, with TRBD2 identical over 9 bases. CDR3 size: 15 residues. V shed 6 bases, J shed 6 bases, and the junction held 11 bases outside the gene matches. From germline, CDR1 is SGHKS and CDR2 YYEKEE (reference sequence). As DNA, the CDR3 is TGTGCCAGCATCCGCCGCGGGGGGGGGAGGGATACGCAGTATTTT. Translated: CASIRRGGGRDTQYF.

J is TRBJ1-1 and V is TRBV4-2, with D uncertain. Germline CDR1 and CDR2: LGHNA and YNFKEQ. Deletions cut 4 bases from V and 10 bases from J, with 10 bases between. The CDR3 has 11 amino acids. CDR3 protein: CASSPGLGAFF. For the CDR3, the DNA is TGTGCCAGCAGCCCCGGCCTAGGAGCTTTCTTT.

The chain employs TRBV6-1 and TRBJ2-5, with 9 bases that match TRBD1. Germline V gene sequence: CDR1 MNHNS, CDR2 SASEGT. This CDR3 is built from 15 residues. The ends lost 6 bases at V and 3 bases at J; junction bases unmatched: 8. The CDR3 nucleotides read TGTGCCAGCAGATACAGGGGGCTACGTGAAGAGACCCAGTACTTC. It codes for CASRYRGLREETQYF.

This chain uses TRBV2 with TRBJ1-2; unclear D gene. The CDR3 runs to 12 residues. The germline V and J ends were trimmed by 3 bases and 7 bases, with 9 bases remaining between them. CDR1 SNHLY and CDR2 FYNNEI come from the germline V gene. CDR3: CASSEEGVGYTF. CDR3 nucleotide sequence: TGTGCCAGCAGTGAGGAGGGAGTTGGCTACACCTTC.

The chain joins TRBV6-5 to TRBJ2-1, with 9 nucleotides matching TRBD2. This CDR3 comprises 14 residues. Germline V lookup: CDR1 MNHEY, CDR2 SVGAGI. The trim removed 6 bases at V and 4 bases at J, leaving 4 bases unmatched. CDR3 protein: CASRPSGVYNEQFF. The CDR3 DNA is TGTGCCAGCAGACCTAGCGGGGTTTACAATGAGCAGTTCTTC.

The chain employs TRBV7-2 and TRBJ1-5, with TRBD1 as a possible D gene (6 bases). Germline lookup yields CDR1 SGHTA and CDR2 FQGNSA. The CDR3 is 15 amino acids. The V gene lost 2 bases and the J gene lost 5 bases, with 13 bases spanning the gap. The CDR3 region has the DNA TGTGCCAGCAGCTTATCTCCAGGGGATCATCAGCCCCAGCATTTT. It is translated as CASSLSPGDHQPQHF.

The chain recombines TRBV15 with TRBJ1-6, with D perhaps matching TRBD1 (5 bases). Germline V gives CDR1 LNHNV, CDR2 YYDKDF (reference sequence). The V gene lost 3 bases and the J gene lost 5 bases, with 14 bases spanning the gap. The CDR3 covers 16 residues. DNA for the CDR3: TGTGCCACCAGCAGGGGCGGGGGTTTAGATAATTCACCCCTCCACTTT. This encodes CATSRGGGLDNSPLHF.